These 13 T cell receptor beta chains share one sample of origin, sequenced in a study of blood T cells in healthy people across ages. Then a second PCR, running roughly 6 to 11 cycles, was carried out with a sample-barcoded 5' primer and a J-beta primer mix. TCRdb re-derived calls from the 5' RACE reads in MiXCR, one entry per CDR3 protein. The sample has just under 550,000 distinct CDR3 sequences; about 24% are singletons. These data were also filed under a second study, of T cells of mothers and their children.

The specimen was blood. Source of these receptors: a boy between 10 and 17 years old in good health.

This clonotype has a handful of counts. The rearrangement uses TRBV24-1 and TRBJ2-1; 9 nucleotides align to TRBD1. Germline CDR1 is KGHDR and CDR2 is SFDVKD. The CDR3 length is 15 residues. The V segment lost 4 bases and the J segment 2 bases; nucleotides outside the gene matches: 2. CDR3 sequence reads: CATSDRQGAYNEQFF. CDR3 sequence (DNA): TGTGCCACCAGTGACCGACAGGGGGCCTACAATGAGCAGTTCTTC.

V is TRBV29-1 and J is TRBJ2-1; tentative D call: TRBD2 (6 bases). The germline V gene encodes CDR1 SQVTM and CDR2 ANQGSEA. The V gene lost 6 bases and the J gene lost 10 bases, with 25 bases spanning the gap. The CDR3 has 15 residues. Here the CDR3 reads CSVPNRDSLRGEQFF. In DNA, the CDR3 is TGCAGCGTGCCCAACCGGGACTCCCTTCGCGGGGAGCAGTTCTTC.

This clonotype was observed a few times. V usage is TRBV28 and J usage is TRBJ1-1; possibly TRBD1 for D (5 bases). The V gene's germline CDR1 is MDHEN and CDR2 SYDVKM. The CDR3 totals 14 residues. Trimming removed 4 bases at V and 7 bases at J, with 16 bases between. The CDR3 DNA follows: TGTGCCAGCAGTTCTAGGGGCTGGGAAGTTGAAGCTTTCTTT. Translation gives CASSSRGWEVEAFF.

The V gene is TRBV20-1, the J gene TRBJ2-7, with D possibly matching TRBD1 (6 bases). V was pared by 5 bases and J by 2 bases, with 19 bases between. Germline V lookup: CDR1 DFQATT, CDR2 SNEGSKA (reference sequence). The CDR3 consists of 15 residues. The CDR3 here is CSAPKAGDLAYEQYF. The CDR3 DNA sequence: TGCAGTGCTCCTAAAGCAGGGGACCTAGCCTACGAGCAGTACTTC.

This chain connects TRBV5-6 to TRBJ2-5; 9 nucleotides agree with TRBD2. Germline loops: CDR1 SGHDT, CDR2 YYEEEE. CDR3 length equals 18 residues. The V and J ends lost 2 bases and 6 bases, in that order; junction bases with no gene match: 17. The CDR3 sequence is CASSFDLGAGGLVKTQYF. The DNA of the CDR3 is TGTGCCAGCAGCTTCGATTTAGGAGCGGGGGGTCTAGTAAAGACCCAGTACTTC.

The genes are TRBV28 and TRBJ2-5; tentative D call: TRBD1 (6 bases). CDR3 length: 15 amino acids. The V and J ends lost 2 bases and 4 bases respectively, with 14 bases between them. CDR1 and CDR2 (germline): MDHEN, SYDVKM. Here the CDR3 DNA reads TGTGCCAGCAGTTTAGCCGGTTACAGGGTAGAGACCCAGTACTTC. It codes for CASSLAGYRVETQYF.

This chain links TRBV6-5 with TRBJ1-5, with a possible D match to TRBD1 (5 bases). The CDR3 totals 16 residues. V gave up 6 bases and J gave up 3 bases, with 18 bases separating them. Looked up from germline, CDR1 is MNHEY and CDR2 is SVGAGI. The DNA of the CDR3 is TGTGCCAGCAGCCCTCTTAGGGAGGGGTCCAATCAGCCCCAGCATTTT. Its translation: CASSPLREGSNQPQHF.

V is TRBV9 and J is TRBJ1-2; possible D gene TRBD1, 5 bases. Trimming shortened V by 1 base and J by 6 bases, and 10 bases separated the two germline ends. The germline gives CDR1 SGDLS, CDR2 YYNGEE. The CDR3 is 13 amino acids. The CDR3 here is CASSVRLGDGYTF. The CDR3 DNA reads as TGTGCCAGCAGCGTAAGGTTAGGGGATGGCTACACCTTC.

The chain uses TRBV10-3 and TRBJ2-4, with 9 bases identical to TRBD1. CDR1 and CDR2 (germline): ENHRY, SYGVKD. The CDR3 has 15 residues. V dropped 4 bases and J dropped 7; count of bases not matched to a gene: 8. As DNA, the CDR3 is TGTGCCATCAGTGCGTCCGGGACAGGGCTGAACATTCAGTACTTC. As protein: CAISASGTGLNIQYF.

The J gene is TRBJ2-5, the V gene TRBV7-6, with D unclear. TRBJ2-1 matches the DNA end more closely, so the J call is doubtful. Germline-derived CDR1 and CDR2 are SGHVS and FNYEAQ. The CDR3 consists of 12 residues. As DNA, the CDR3 is TGTGCCAGCAGCTTGGATCGATATGAGCAGTTCTTC. Encoded protein: CASSLDRYEQFF.

Details on this clonotype: Compared with germline, one end of the junction differs, possibly owing to a read error. The chain recombines TRBV29-1 with TRBJ2-7; D unclear. The CDR3 extends over 13 amino acids. Germline assignment: CDR1 SQVTM and CDR2 ANQGSEA. The CDR3 spells CSVEGAHGPEQYF. CDR3 nucleotides: TGCAGTGTTGAAGGCGCACACGGACCTGAGCAGTACTTC.

In this sample, this clonotype turned up a few times. The chain has TRBV2 and TRBJ2-2; no firm D call. The CDR3 is 12 amino acids. Trimming left V 6 bases short and J 5 bases short, with 7 bases between. Germline-derived CDR1 and CDR2 are SNHLY and FYNNEI. CDR3 region: CASSSITGELFF. The CDR3 coding sequence is TGTGCCAGCAGCAGCATAACCGGGGAGCTGTTTTTT.

CDR3 DNA sequence: TGCACAGCAGGGACAGACTCCTACGAGCAGTACTTC. Its translation: CTAGTDSYEQYF. V and J are TRBV20-1 and TRBJ2-7, with 7 bases that match TRBD1. Germline CDR1 is DFQATT and CDR2 is SNEGSKA (reference sequence). This CDR3 comprises 12 residues.